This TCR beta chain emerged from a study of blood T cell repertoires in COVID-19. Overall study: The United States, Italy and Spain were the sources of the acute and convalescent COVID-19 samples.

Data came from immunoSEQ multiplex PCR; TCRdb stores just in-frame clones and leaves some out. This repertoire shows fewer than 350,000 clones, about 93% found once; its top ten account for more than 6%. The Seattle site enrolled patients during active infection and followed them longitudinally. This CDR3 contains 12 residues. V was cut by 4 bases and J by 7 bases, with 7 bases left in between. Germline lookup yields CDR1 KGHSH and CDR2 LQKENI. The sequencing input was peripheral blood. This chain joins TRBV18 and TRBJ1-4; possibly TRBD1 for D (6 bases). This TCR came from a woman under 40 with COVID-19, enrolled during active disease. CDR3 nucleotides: TGTGCCAGCTCACAACAGGGTGAAAAACTGTTTTTT. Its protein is CASSQQGEKLFF.